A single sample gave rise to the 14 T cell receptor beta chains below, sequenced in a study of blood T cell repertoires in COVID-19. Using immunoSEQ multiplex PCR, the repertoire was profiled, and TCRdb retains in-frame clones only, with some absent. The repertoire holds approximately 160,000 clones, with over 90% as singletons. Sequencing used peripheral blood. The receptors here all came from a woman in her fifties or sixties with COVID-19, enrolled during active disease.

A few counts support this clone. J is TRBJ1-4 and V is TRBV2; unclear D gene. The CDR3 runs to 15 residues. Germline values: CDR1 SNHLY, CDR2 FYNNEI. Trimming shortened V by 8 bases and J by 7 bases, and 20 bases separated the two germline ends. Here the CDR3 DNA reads TGTGCCAGCCTGGGAGGCGGGTTGGTGGGTGAAAAACTGTTTTTT. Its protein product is CASLGGGLVGEKLFF.

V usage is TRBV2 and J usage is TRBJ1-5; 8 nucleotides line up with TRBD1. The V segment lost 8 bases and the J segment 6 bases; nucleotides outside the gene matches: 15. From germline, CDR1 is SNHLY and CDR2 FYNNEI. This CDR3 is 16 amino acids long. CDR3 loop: CASGARLDREGQPQHF. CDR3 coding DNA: TGTGCCAGCGGGGCCCGACTGGACAGGGAGGGTCAGCCCCAGCATTTT.

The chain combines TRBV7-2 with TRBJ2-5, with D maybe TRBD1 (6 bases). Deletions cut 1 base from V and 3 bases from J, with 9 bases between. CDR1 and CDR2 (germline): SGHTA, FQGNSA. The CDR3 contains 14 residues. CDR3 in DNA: TGTGCCAGCAGCTTAGACAGGGCTAAAGAGACCCAGTACTTC. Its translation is CASSLDRAKETQYF. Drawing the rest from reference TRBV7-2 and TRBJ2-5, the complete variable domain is GAGVSQSPSNKVTEKGKDVELRCDPISGHTALYWYRQSLGQGLEFLIYFQGNSAPDKSGLPSDRFSAERTGGSVSTLTIQRTQQEDSAVYLCASSLDRAKETQYFGPGTRLLVL.

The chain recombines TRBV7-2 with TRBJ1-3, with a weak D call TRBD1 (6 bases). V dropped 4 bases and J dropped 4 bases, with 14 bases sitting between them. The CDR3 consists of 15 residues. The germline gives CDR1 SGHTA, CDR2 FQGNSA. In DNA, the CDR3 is TGTGCCAGCAGCTCGCTTTTTCAGGGGGGAAACACCATATATTTT. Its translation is CASSSLFQGGNTIYF. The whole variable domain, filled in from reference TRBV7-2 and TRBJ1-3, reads GAGVSQSPSNKVTEKGKDVELRCDPISGHTALYWYRQSLGQGLEFLIYFQGNSAPDKSGLPSDRFSAERTGGSVSTLTIQRTQQEDSAVYLCASSSLFQGGNTIYFGEGSWLTVV.

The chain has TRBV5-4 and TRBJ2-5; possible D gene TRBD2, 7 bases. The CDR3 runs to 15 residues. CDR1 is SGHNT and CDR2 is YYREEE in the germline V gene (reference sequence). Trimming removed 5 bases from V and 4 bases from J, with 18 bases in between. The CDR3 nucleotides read TGTGCCAGCAGTTCGGGGGGCGGGGTCGCAGAGACCCAGTACTTC. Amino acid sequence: CASSSGGGVAETQYF. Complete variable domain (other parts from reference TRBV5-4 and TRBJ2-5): ETGVTQSPTHLIKTRGQQVTLRCSSQSGHNTVSWYQQALGQGPQFIFQYYREEENGRGNFPPRFSGLQFPNYSSELNVNALELDDSALYLCASSSGGGVAETQYFGPGTRLLVL.

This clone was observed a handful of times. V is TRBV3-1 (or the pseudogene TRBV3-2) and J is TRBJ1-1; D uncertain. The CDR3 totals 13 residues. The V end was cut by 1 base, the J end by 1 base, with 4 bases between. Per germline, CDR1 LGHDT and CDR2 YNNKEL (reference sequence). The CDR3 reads CASSQAGNTEAFF. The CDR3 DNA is TGTGCCAGCAGCCAAGCAGGGAACACTGAAGCTTTCTTT.

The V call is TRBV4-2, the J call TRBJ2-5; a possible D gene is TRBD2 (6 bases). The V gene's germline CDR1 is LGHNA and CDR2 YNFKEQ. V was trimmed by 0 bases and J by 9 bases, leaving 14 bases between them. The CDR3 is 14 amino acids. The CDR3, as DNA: TGTGCCAGCAGCCAAGATACGTGGGGGGAGGCCCAGTACTTC. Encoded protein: CASSQDTWGEAQYF.

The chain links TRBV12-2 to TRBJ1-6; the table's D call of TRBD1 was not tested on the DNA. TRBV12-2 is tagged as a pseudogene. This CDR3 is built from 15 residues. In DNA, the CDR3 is TGTGCAAGTCGCTTACAGGACAGGCCAAATTCACCCCTCCACTTT. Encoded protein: CASRLQDRPNSPLHF.

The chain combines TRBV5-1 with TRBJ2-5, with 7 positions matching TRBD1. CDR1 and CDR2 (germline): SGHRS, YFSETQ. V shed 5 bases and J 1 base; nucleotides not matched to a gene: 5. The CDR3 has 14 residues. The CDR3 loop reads CASSQGQTQETQYF. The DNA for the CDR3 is TGCGCCAGCAGTCAGGGACAGACCCAAGAGACCCAGTACTTC.

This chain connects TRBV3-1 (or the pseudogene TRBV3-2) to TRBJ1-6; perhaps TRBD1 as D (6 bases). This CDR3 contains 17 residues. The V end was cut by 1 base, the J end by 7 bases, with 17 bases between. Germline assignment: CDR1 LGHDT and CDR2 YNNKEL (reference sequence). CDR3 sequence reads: CASSQGGTRGFNSPLHF. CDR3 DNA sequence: TGTGCCAGCAGCCAAGGGGGCACGAGGGGGTTCAATTCACCCCTCCACTTT.

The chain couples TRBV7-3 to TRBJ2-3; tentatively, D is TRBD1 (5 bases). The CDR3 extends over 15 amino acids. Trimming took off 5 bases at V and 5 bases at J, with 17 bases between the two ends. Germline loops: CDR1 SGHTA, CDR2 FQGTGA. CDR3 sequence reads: CASSPGLLALDTQYF. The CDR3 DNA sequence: TGTGCCAGCAGCCCAGGGTTACTGGCGCTAGATACGCAGTATTTT.

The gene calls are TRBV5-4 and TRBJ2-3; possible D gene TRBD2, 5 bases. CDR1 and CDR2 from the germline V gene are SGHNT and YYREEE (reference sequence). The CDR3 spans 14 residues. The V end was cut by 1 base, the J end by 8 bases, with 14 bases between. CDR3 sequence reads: CASSLRALAGTQYF. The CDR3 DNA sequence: TGTGCCAGCAGCTTGAGGGCCCTGGCGGGTACGCAGTATTTT.

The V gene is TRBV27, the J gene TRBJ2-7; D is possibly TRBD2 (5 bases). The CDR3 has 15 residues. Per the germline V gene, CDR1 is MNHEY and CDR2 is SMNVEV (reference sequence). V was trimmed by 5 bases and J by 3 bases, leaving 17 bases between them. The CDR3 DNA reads TGTGCCAGCAGTAGCACATCCGGGATCCTCTACGAGCAGTACTTC. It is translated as CASSSTSGILYEQYF.

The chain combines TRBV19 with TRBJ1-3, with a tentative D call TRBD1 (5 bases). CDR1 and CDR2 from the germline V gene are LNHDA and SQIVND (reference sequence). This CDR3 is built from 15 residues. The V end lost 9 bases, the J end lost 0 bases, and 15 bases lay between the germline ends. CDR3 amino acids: CASRHRGNSGNTIYF. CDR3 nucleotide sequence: TGTGCCAGCCGCCATCGGGGGAACTCTGGAAACACCATATATTTT.